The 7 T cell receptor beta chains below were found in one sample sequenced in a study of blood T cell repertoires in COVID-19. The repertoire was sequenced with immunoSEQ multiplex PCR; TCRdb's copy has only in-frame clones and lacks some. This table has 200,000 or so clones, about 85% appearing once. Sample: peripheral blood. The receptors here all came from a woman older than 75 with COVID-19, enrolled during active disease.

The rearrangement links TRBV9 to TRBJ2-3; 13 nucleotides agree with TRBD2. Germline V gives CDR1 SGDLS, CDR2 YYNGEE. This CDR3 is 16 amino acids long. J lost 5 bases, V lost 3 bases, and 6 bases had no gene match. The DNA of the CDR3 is TGTGCCAGCAGCGCAACTAGCGGGGGGGCAATAGATACGCAGTATTTT. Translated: CASSATSGGAIDTQYF.

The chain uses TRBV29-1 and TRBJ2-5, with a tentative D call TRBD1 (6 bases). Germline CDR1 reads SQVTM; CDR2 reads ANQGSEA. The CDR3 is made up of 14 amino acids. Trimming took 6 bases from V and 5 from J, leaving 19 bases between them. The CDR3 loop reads CSVSGEPGRETQYF. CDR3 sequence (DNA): TGCAGCGTGTCAGGGGAGCCGGGTCGGGAGACCCAGTACTTC.

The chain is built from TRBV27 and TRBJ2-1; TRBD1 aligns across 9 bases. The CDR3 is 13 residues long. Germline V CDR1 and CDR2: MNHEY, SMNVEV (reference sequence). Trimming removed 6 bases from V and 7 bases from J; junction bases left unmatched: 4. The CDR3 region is CASRAGTGNEQFF. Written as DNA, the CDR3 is TGTGCCAGCAGGGCCGGGACAGGGAATGAGCAGTTCTTC.

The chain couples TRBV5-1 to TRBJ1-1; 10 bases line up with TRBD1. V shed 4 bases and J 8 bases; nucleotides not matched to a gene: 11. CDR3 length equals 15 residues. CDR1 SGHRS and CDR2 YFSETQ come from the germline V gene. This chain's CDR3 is CASSTRTGGSLEAFF. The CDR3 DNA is TGCGCCAGCAGCACCCGGACAGGGGGGTCTCTCGAAGCTTTCTTT.

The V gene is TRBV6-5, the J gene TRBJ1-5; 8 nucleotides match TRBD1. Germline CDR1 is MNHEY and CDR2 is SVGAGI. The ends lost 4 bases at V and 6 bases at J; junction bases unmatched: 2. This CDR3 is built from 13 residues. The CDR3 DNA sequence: TGTGCCAGCAGTTGGACAGGGTCTCAGCCCCAGCATTTT. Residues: CASSWTGSQPQHF.

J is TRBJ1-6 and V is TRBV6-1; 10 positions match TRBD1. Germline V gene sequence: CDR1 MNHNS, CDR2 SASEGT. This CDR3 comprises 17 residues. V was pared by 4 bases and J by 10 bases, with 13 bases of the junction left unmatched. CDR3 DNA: TGTGCCAGCAGTGGGCAGAATCTGAGGACAGGGGGATCACCCCTCCACTTT. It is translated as CASSGQNLRTGGSPLHF.

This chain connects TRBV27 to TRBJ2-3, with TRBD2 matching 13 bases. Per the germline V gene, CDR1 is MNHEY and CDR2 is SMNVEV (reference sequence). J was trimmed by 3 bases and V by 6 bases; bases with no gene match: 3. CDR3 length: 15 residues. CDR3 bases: TGTGCCAGCAGCGAGACTAGCGGGGGGACAGATACGCAGTATTTT. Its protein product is CASSETSGGTDTQYF.